Presented here are 25 T cell receptor beta chains from one specimen sequenced in a study of neurological immune-mediated disorders. One entry per CDR3 protein results from TCRdb running MiXCR on the 5' RACE reads. Of around 17,000 distinct CDR3 sequences detected, about 3.6% appear once; the ten largest clones hold around 20%. Sequencing used CD8+ T cells from blood. These receptors all stem from a woman aged 40 to 55 in good health.

This clonotype has at least ten counts. The chain has TRBV6-5 and TRBJ2-2; D is undetermined. With 8 bases removed from V and 4 bases from J, the gap between germline ends came to 5 bases. The CDR3 consists of 11 residues. Germline CDR1 is MNHEY and CDR2 is SVGAGI. The CDR3 region is CASGITGELFF. As DNA, the CDR3 is TGTGCCAGCGGAATCACCGGGGAGCTGTTTTTT.

This clonotype occurred many times. This sequence joins TRBV20-1 and TRBJ2-1; D unclear. CDR3 length: 15 amino acids. CDR1 DFQATT and CDR2 SNEGSKA come from the germline V gene (reference sequence). V lost 0 bases and J lost 2, with 11 bases in between. The CDR3 sequence: CSARETLRPYNEQFF. The DNA of the CDR3 is TGCAGTGCTAGAGAGACACTACGACCCTACAATGAGCAGTTCTTC.

Ten or more counts support this clonotype. The CDR3 DNA reads TGTGCCAGAAGCTTGGCGACTAGCGGGAGTTTCTATGAGCAGTTCTTC. Encoded protein: CARSLATSGSFYEQFF. V is TRBV5-3 and J is TRBJ2-1, with TRBD2 matching over 12 bases. TRBV5-3 is an ORF, with its function uncertain. The CDR3 has 16 residues. Losses at the gene ends were 0 bases for V and 8 bases for J; bases not matched to a gene: 6.

This clonotype was seen many times. In DNA form, the CDR3 reads TGTGCCAGCAGGTCTCAGTTTGAAGCTTTCTTT. It yields the protein CASRSQFEAFF. V and J are TRBV12-3 or TRBV12-4 and TRBJ1-1; D unresolved. This CDR3 is built from 11 residues. Trimming shortened V by 6 bases and J by 7 bases, and 9 bases separated the two germline ends.

This clonotype was seen repeatedly, ten times or more. This rearrangement joins TRBV20-1 to TRBJ2-7; 12 bases match TRBD1. V gave up 4 bases and J gave up 9 bases; unmatched junction bases: 7. The CDR3 is 13 amino acids. Germline loops: CDR1 DFQATT, CDR2 SNEGSKA (reference sequence). CDR3 sequence: CSATIGTGGGQYF. The CDR3 DNA reads as TGCAGTGCTACGATAGGGACAGGGGGCGGGCAGTACTTC.

This clonotype was detected only a few times. This chain joins TRBV4-1 and TRBJ2-7, with a weak D call TRBD1 (5 bases). This CDR3 spans 16 amino acids. V was cut by 0 bases and J by 7 bases, with 19 bases left in between. Per the germline V gene, CDR1 is MGHRA and CDR2 is YSYEKL. CDR3 sequence: CASSQDIRADLSEQYF. The CDR3 DNA sequence: TGCGCCAGCAGCCAAGATATCAGGGCCGACTTGAGTGAGCAGTACTTC.

The table lists this clonotype with many counts. This sequence joins TRBV5-1 and TRBJ2-2, with TRBD1 matching over 11 bases. The germline gives CDR1 SGHRS, CDR2 YFSETQ. The CDR3 sequence is 16 residues long. V lost 2 bases and J lost 6; bases outside the gene matches: 6. This chain's CDR3 is CASSFSGTGGPGELFF. In DNA form, the CDR3 reads TGCGCCAGCAGCTTTTCCGGGACAGGGGGTCCCGGGGAGCTGTTTTTT.

This clonotype was seen repeatedly, ten times or more. The rearrangement uses TRBV16 and TRBJ1-1; D is unclear. Germline CDR1 KGHSY, CDR2 FQNENV. This CDR3 region has 12 residues. The V end lost 4 bases, the J end lost 7 bases, and 10 bases lay between the germline ends. For the CDR3, the DNA is TGTGCCAGCAGCCTAAGGGCGGATGAAGCTTTCTTT. Protein product: CASSLRADEAFF.

This clonotype appeared many times. V is TRBV20-1 and J is TRBJ1-2; 10 nucleotides match TRBD1. V shed 5 bases, J shed 1 base, and the junction held 7 bases outside the gene matches. The CDR3 loop spans 15 amino acids. Germline lookup yields CDR1 DFQATT and CDR2 SNEGSKA (reference sequence). The CDR3 protein is CSASRWDRGNYGYTF. The CDR3 region has the DNA TGCAGTGCTTCCCGTTGGGACAGGGGTAACTATGGCTACACCTTC.

This clonotype has only a few counts. This chain connects TRBV5-1 to TRBJ1-2, with 8 positions matching TRBD1. Looked up from germline, CDR1 is SGHRS and CDR2 is YFSETQ. The CDR3 is 13 residues long. Germline trimming cut 4 bases from V and 6 bases from J; bases unmatched to any gene: 5. The CDR3 region is CASSETGADGYTF. The CDR3 nucleotides are TGCGCCAGCAGCGAGACAGGGGCCGATGGCTACACCTTC. The complete variable domain, with remaining parts taken from reference TRBV5-1 and TRBJ1-2, reads KAGVTQTPRYLIKTRGQQVTLSCSPISGHRSVSWYQQTPGQGLQFLFEYFSETQRNKGNFPGRFSGRQFSNSRSEMNVSTLELGDSALYLCASSETGADGYTFGSGTRLTVV.

This clonotype showed up many times. The chain uses TRBV7-2 and TRBJ2-7; 7 nucleotides agree with TRBD2. Unmatched junction bases numbered 10, after V lost 8 bases and J lost 6 bases. CDR1 is SGHTA, CDR2 FQGNSA, per germline. This CDR3 is 13 amino acids long. This CDR3 reads CASGGLTPSEQYF. Written as DNA, the CDR3 is TGTGCCAGCGGGGGACTAACGCCCTCCGAGCAGTACTTC.

This clonotype was counted many times. The junction departs from the called germline gene at one end, perhaps through a read error. The chain couples TRBV4-3 to TRBJ2-6; maybe TRBD1 (6 bases). CDR3 length: 16 amino acids. Germline V gene sequence: CDR1 LGHNA, CDR2 YSLEER. CDR3 coding DNA: TGCACCAGCAGCCAAGATGGGGGCGCTGGGGCCAACGTCCTGACTTTC. The encoded protein is CTSSQDGGAGANVLTF.

There are many counts of this clonotype. This rearrangement joins TRBV6-5 to TRBJ1-5; no clear D. Germline CDR1 and CDR2: MNHEY and SVGAGI. V lost 6 bases and J lost 2, with 8 bases in between. The CDR3 has 13 residues. CDR3 sequence (DNA): TGTGCCAGCAGCCCGGACGGCAATCAGCCCCAGCATTTT. It yields the protein CASSPDGNQPQHF.

This clonotype was seen at least ten times. The rearrangement links TRBV19 to TRBJ2-7, with TRBD2 matching over 10 bases. The germline CDR1 and CDR2 sequences are LNHDA and SQIVND (reference sequence). The V segment lost 10 bases and the J segment 1 base; nucleotides outside the gene matches: 4. The CDR3 length is 13 residues. CDR3 coding DNA: TGTGCCACCTCAGCGGGAGGGTCCTACGAGCAGTACTTC. It yields the protein CATSAGGSYEQYF.

The V gene is TRBV12-3 or TRBV12-4, the J gene TRBJ2-1; D is tentatively TRBD1 or TRBD2 (5 bases each). This CDR3 has 14 amino acids. V dropped 4 bases and J dropped 8 bases, with 15 bases sitting between them. The chain's CDR3 is CASSSPRGVYEQFF. The DNA of the CDR3 is TGTGCCAGCAGTTCCCCTAGGGGAGTCTATGAGCAGTTCTTC.

There are many counts of this clonotype. The rearrangement links TRBV28 to TRBJ2-7, with D perhaps matching TRBD2 (5 bases). The CDR3 runs to 14 residues. CDR1 is MDHEN, CDR2 SYDVKM, per germline. The V gene lost 3 bases and the J gene lost 2 bases, with 11 bases spanning the gap. The CDR3 bases are TGTGCCAGCAGTTTCACGGGGAACGCCTACGAGCAGTACTTC. This translates into CASSFTGNAYEQYF.

This sequence joins TRBV5-1 and TRBJ2-3, with 14 bases fitting TRBD2. Germline trimming cut 2 bases from V and 0 bases from J; bases unmatched to any gene: 8. From germline, CDR1 is SGHRS and CDR2 YFSETQ. The CDR3 loop spans 19 amino acids. CDR3: CASSLRGLAGEKSTDTQYF. Written as DNA, the CDR3 is TGCGCCAGCAGCTTAAGGGGACTAGCGGGAGAGAAAAGCACAGATACGCAGTATTTT.

This clonotype was seen many times. This rearrangement joins TRBV5-5 to TRBJ2-1; 10 bases agree with TRBD1. Germline lookup yields CDR1 SGHKS and CDR2 YYEKEE (reference sequence). With V trimmed by 4 bases and J by 3 bases, 7 bases remained unmatched. This CDR3 contains 16 residues. The CDR3 coding sequence is TGTGCCAGCAGCGCCCGGGACAGGGGTTACTACAATGAGCAGTTCTTC. Encoded protein: CASSARDRGYYNEQFF. Drawing the rest from reference TRBV5-5 and TRBJ2-1, the complete variable domain is DAGVTQSPTHLIKTRGQQVTLRCSPISGHKSVSWYQQVLGQGPQFIFQYYEKEERGRGNFPDRFSARQFPNYSSELNVNALLLGDSALYLCASSARDRGYYNEQFFGPGTRLTVL.

This clonotype was seen ten or more times. The chain has TRBV7-9 and TRBJ2-7; tentatively, D is TRBD1 (6 bases). Germline values: CDR1 SEHNR, CDR2 FQNEAQ (reference sequence). This CDR3 comprises 12 residues. V dropped 1 base and J dropped 5 bases, with 6 bases sitting between them. The CDR3 DNA is TGTGCCAGCAGCTTAGGGACAGACGAGCAGTACTTC. Protein sequence: CASSLGTDEQYF. The complete variable domain, with remaining parts taken from reference TRBV7-9 and TRBJ2-7, reads DTGVSQNPRHKITKRGQNVTFRCDPISEHNRLYWYRQTLGQGPEFLTYFQNEAQLEKSRLLSDRFSAERPKGSFSTLEIQRTEQGDSAMYLCASSLGTDEQYFGPGTRLTVT.

This clonotype has at least ten counts. The V call is TRBV5-5, the J call TRBJ2-3; D remains unclear. Trimming took off 4 bases at V and 2 bases at J, with 17 bases between the two ends. The CDR3 spans 16 residues. Germline CDR1 is SGHKS and CDR2 is YYEKEE (reference sequence). CDR3 protein: CASSPAPQILTDTQYF. The CDR3 DNA follows: TGTGCCAGCAGCCCCGCCCCACAGATACTCACAGATACGCAGTATTTT. The variable domain in full, with the rest retrieved from reference TRBV5-5 and TRBJ2-3, is DAGVTQSPTHLIKTRGQQVTLRCSPISGHKSVSWYQQVLGQGPQFIFQYYEKEERGRGNFPDRFSARQFPNYSSELNVNALLLGDSALYLCASSPAPQILTDTQYFGPGTRLTVL.

This clonotype was found many times. The gene calls are TRBV20-1 and TRBJ2-5; 7 bases align to TRBD2. With 6 bases clipped from V and 5 bases from J, the junction kept 12 bases outside the gene matches. Germline V CDR1 and CDR2: DFQATT, SNEGSKA (reference sequence). The CDR3 runs 14 residues. This CDR3 is CSAPPQRGEETQYF. CDR3 nucleotides: TGCAGTGCCCCCCCCCAGCGGGGAGAGGAGACCCAGTACTTC.

In its sample, this clonotype was seen many times. The rearrangement joins TRBV20-1 to TRBJ2-3, with 7 nucleotides matching TRBD2. The CDR3 is 13 residues long. CDR1 DFQATT and CDR2 SNEGSKA come from the germline V gene (reference sequence). V shed 0 bases, J shed 6 bases, and the junction held 3 bases outside the gene matches. This CDR3 reads CSAREAGSDTQYF. The CDR3 DNA sequence: TGCAGTGCTAGAGAAGCGGGATCGGATACGCAGTATTTT.

At least ten counts were recorded for this clonotype. The CDR3 bases are TGTGCCAGCAGCTCGGATTATACGCAGTATTTT. Translating gives CASSSDYTQYF. The chain uses TRBV7-3 and TRBJ2-3; D uncertain. The germline gives CDR1 SGHTA, CDR2 FQGTGA. This CDR3 region has 11 residues. V was cut by 4 bases and J by 7 bases, with 6 bases left in between.

Many counts were recorded for this clonotype. This chain uses TRBV4-2 with TRBJ2-5, with D unresolved. Trimming removed 1 base from V and 5 bases from J, with 5 bases in between. From germline, CDR1 is LGHNA and CDR2 YNFKEQ. The CDR3 length is 12 residues. For the CDR3, the DNA is TGTGCCAGCAGCCAAGGGACGGAGACCCAGTACTTC. Translating gives CASSQGTETQYF.

This clonotype was recorded many times. This rearrangement joins TRBV5-6 to TRBJ2-3, with TRBD2 matching over 14 bases. This CDR3 contains 18 residues. Germline assignment: CDR1 SGHDT and CDR2 YYEEEE. Unmatched junction bases numbered 7, after V lost 4 bases and J lost 0 bases. The CDR3 region has the DNA TGTGCCAGCAGCCCGGGACTAGCGGGAGCCATTAGCACAGATACGCAGTATTTT. It codes for CASSPGLAGAISTDTQYF.